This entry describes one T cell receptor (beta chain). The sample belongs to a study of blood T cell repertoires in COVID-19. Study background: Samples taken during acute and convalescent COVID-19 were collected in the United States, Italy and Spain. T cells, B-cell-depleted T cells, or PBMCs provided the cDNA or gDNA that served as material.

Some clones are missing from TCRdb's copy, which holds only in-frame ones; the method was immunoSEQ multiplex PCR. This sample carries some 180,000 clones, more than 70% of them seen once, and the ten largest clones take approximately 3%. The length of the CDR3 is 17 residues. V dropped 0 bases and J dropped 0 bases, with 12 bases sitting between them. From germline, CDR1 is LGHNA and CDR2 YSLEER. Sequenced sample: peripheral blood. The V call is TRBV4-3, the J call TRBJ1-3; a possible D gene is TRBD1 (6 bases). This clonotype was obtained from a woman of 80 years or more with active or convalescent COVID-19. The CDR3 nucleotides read TGCGCCAGCAGCCAAGACGGACAGATACTCTCTGGAAACACCATATATTTT. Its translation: CASSQDGQILSGNTIYF.